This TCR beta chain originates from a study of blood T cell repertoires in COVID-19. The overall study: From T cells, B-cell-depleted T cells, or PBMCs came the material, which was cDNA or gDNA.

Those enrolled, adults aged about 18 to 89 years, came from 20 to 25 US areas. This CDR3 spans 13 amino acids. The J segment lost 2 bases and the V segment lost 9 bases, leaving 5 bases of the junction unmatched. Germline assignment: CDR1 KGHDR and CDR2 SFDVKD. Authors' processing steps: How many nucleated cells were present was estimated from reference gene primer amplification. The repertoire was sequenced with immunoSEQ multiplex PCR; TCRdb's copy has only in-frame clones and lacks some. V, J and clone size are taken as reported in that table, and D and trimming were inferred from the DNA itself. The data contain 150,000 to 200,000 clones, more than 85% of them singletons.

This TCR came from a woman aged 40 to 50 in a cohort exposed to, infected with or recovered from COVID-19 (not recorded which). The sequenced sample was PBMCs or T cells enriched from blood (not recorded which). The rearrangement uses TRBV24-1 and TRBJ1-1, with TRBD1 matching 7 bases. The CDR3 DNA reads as TGTGCCACCGCCGGGACAGCCAACACTGAAGCTTTCTTT. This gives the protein CATAGTANTEAFF.